The table lists the clone carrying this T cell receptor (beta chain) with a few counts. The record originates from a study of blood T cell repertoires in COVID-19. Background on the study: Sites in the United States, Italy and Spain provided acute and convalescent COVID-19 samples.

V was shortened by 5 bases and J by 4 bases, with 12 bases between the two germline ends. The CDR3 sequence is 14 residues long. CDR1 is KGHDR and CDR2 is SFDVKD in the germline V gene. The method was immunoSEQ multiplex PCR; TCRdb's version includes in-frame clones alone and lacks a portion of them. Of around 19,000 clones detected, around 88% appear once; the ten largest clones hold 7.7%. The clonotype was recovered from an older woman with active COVID-19. The chain has TRBV24-1 and TRBJ2-3; weak D call: TRBD1 (6 bases). Material: peripheral blood. CDR3 amino acids: CATSGTKGADTQYF. Written as DNA, the CDR3 is TGTGCCACCAGTGGAACAAAGGGGGCAGATACGCAGTATTTT.